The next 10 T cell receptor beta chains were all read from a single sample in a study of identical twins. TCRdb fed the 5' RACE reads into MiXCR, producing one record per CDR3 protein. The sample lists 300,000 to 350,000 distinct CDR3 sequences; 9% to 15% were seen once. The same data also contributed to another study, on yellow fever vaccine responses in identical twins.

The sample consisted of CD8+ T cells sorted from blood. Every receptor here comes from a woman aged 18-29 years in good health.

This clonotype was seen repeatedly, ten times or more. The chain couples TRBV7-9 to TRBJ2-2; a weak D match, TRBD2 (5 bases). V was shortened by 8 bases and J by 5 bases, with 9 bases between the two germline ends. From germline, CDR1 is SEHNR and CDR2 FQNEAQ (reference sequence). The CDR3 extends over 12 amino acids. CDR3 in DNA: TGTGCCAGCCGTCCGGGGACCGGGGAGCTGTTTTTT. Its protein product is CASRPGTGELFF.

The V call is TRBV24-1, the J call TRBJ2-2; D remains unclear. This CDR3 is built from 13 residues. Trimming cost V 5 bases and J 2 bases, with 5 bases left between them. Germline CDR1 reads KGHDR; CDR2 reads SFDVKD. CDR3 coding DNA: TGTGCCACCAGTGCTGGCAACACCGGGGAGCTGTTTTTT. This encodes CATSAGNTGELFF.

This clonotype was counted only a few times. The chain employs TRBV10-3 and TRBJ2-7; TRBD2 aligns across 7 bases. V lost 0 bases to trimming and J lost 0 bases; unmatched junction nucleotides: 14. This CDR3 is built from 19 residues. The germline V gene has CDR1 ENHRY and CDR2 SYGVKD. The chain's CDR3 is CAISESSRGRGLGSYEQYV. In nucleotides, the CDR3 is TGTGCCATCAGTGAGTCGAGTCGTGGGAGGGGACTCGGCTCCTACGAGCAGTACGTC.

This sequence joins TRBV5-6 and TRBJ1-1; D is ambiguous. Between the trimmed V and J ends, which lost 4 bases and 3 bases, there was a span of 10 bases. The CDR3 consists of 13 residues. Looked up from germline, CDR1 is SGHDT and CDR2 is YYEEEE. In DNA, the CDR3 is TGTGCCAGCAGCGGAGCTTTGGACACTGAAGCTTTCTTT. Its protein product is CASSGALDTEAFF. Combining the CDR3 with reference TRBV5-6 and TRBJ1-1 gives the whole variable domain DAGVTQSPTHLIKTRGQQVTLRCSPKSGHDTVSWYQQALGQGPQFIFQYYEEEERQRGNFPDRFSGHQFPNYSSELNVNALLLGDSALYLCASSGALDTEAFFGQGTRLTVV.

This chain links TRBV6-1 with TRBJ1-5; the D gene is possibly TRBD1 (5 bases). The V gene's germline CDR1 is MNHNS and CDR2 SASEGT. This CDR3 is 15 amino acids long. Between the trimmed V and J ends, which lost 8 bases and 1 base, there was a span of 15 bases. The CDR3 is CASGTPWDSNQPQHF. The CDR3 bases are TGTGCCAGCGGAACGCCTTGGGACAGCAATCAGCCCCAGCATTTT.

The CDR3: CASRRTGQRNQETQYF. CDR3 sequence (DNA): TGTGCCAGCAGGCGGACGGGACAGAGAAACCAAGAGACCCAGTACTTC. V and J are TRBV7-9 and TRBJ2-5, with TRBD1 identical over 7 bases. Germline V CDR1 and CDR2: SEHNR, FQNEAQ (reference sequence). Trimming cost V 6 bases and J 0 bases; bases outside gene matches: 10. This CDR3 has 16 amino acids.

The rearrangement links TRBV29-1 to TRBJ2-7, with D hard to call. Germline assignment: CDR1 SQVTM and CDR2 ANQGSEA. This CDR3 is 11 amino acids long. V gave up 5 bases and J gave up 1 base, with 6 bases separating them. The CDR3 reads CSVWDSYEQYF. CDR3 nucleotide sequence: TGCAGCGTTTGGGATTCCTACGAGCAGTACTTC.

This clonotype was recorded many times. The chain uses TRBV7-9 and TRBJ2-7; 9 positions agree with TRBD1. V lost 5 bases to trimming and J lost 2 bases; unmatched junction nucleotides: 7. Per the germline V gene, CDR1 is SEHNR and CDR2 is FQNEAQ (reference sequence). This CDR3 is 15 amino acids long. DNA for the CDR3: TGTGCCAGCAGCCGGACAGGGGCCGGACCCTACGAGCAGTACGTC. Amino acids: CASSRTGAGPYEQYV.

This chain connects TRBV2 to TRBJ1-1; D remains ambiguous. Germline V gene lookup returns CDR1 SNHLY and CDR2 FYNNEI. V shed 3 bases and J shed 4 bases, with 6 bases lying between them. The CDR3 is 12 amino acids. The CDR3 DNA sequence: TGTGCCAGCAGTGATGGGGTCACTGAAGCTTTCTTT. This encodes CASSDGVTEAFF.

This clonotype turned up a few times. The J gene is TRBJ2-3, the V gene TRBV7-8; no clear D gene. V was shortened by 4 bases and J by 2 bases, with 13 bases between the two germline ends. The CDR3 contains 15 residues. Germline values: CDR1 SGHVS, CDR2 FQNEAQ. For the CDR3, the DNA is TGTGCCAGCAGCTCGATGATAGGACCCACAGATACGCAGTATTTT. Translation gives CASSSMIGPTDTQYF.